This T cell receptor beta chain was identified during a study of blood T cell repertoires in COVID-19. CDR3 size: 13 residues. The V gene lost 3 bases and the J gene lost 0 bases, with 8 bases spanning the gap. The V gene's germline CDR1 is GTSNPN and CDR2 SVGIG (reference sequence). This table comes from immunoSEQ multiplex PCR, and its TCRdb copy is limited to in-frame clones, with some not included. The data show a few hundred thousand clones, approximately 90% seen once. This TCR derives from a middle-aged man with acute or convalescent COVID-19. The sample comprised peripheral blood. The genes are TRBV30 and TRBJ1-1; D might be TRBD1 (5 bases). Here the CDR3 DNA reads TGTGCCTGGAGGCCAGGGATGAACACTGAAGCTTTCTTT. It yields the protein CAWRPGMNTEAFF.